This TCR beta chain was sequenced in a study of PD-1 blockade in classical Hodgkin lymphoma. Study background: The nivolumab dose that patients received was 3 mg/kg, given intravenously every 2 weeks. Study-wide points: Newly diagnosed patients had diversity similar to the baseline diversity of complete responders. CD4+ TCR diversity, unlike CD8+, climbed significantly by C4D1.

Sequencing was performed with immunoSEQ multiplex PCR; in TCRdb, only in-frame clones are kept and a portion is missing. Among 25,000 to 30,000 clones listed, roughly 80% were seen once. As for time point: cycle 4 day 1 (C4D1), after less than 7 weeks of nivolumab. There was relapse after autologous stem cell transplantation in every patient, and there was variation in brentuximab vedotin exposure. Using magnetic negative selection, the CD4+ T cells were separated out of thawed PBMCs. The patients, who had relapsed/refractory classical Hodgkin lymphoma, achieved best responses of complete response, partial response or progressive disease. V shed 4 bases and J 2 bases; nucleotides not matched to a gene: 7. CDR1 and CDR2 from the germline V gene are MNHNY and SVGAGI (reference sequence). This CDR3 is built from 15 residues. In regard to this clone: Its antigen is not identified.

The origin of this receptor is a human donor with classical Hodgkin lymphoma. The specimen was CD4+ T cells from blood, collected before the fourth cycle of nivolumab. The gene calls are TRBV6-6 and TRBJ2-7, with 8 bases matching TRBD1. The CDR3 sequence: CASSSTGTGPYEQYF. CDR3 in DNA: TGTGCCAGCAGTTCCACCGGGACAGGACCCTACGAGCAGTACTTC.